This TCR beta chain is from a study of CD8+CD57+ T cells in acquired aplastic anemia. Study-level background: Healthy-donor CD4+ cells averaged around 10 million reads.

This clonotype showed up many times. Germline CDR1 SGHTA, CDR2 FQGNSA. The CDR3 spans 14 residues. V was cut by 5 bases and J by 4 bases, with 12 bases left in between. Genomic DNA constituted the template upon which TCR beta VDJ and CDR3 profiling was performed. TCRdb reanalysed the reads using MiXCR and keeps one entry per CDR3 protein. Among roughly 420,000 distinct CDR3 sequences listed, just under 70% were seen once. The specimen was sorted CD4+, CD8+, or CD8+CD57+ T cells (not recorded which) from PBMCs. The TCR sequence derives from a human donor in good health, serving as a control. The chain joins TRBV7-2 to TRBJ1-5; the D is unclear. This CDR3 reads CASSPRTENQPQHF. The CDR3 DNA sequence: TGTGCCAGCAGCCCAAGGACCGAGAATCAGCCCCAGCATTTT.